This note documents a single T cell receptor (beta chain) sequence. The data originate from a study of blood T cell repertoires in COVID-19. Some clones are missing from TCRdb's copy, which holds only in-frame ones; the method was immunoSEQ multiplex PCR. The repertoire consists of some 250,000 clones, with 65% to 85% occurring once and the leading ten covering about 5.7%. Looked up from germline, CDR1 is MDHEN and CDR2 is SYDVKM. Trimming took 6 bases from V and 4 from J; bases not matched to a gene: 7. This CDR3 spans 14 amino acids. The origin of this receptor is a man aged 80 or over with acute or convalescent COVID-19. The genes are TRBV28 and TRBJ2-7; TRBD1 matches at 9 bases. The sequencing sample was made of peripheral blood. CDR3: CASRLTGGGYEQYF. The CDR3 region has the DNA TGTGCCAGCAGACTTACAGGGGGCGGTTACGAGCAGTACTTC.